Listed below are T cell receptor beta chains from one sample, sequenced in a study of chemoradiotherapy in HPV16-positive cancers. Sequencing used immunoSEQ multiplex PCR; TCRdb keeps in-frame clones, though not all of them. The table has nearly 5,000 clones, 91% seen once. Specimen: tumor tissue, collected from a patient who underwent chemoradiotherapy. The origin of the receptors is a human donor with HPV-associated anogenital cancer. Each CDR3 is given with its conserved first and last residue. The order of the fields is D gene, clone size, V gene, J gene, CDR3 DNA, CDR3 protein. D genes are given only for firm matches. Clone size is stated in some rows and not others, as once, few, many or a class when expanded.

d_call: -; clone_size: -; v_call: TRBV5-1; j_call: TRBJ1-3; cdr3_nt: TGCGCCAGCAGCAACGCGGGGGGGGCACCTGGAAACACCATATATTTT; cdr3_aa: CASSNAGGAPGNTIYF
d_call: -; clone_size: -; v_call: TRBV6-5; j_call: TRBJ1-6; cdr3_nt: TGTGCCAGCTTGAGGGGCCTTGGCGATTCACCCCTCCACTTT; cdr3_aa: CASLRGLGDSPLHF
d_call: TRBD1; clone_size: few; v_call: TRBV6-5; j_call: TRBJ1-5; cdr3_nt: TGTGCCAGCTCTAGGGGGCCGTCTCAGCCCCAGCATTTT; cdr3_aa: CASSRGPSQPQHF
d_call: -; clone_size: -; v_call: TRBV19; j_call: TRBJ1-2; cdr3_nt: TGTGCCAGTAGTATCGATAAAGGCTACACCTTC; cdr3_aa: CASSIDKGYTF
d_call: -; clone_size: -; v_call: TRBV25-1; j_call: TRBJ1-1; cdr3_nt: TGTGCCAGCAGCCCAAGAGCCAGGGGAGCGAAGCTGGGTGAAGCTTTCTTT; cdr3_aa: CASSPRARGAKLGEAFF
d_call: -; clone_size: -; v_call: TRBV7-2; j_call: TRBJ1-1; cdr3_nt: TGTGCCAGCAGCTCAGGGTCCTCGAACACTGAAGCTTTCTTT; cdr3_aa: CASSSGSSNTEAFF
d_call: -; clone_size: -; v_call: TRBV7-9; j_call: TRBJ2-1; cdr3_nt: TGTGCCAGCAGCTTAGGTCATGCCAATGAGCAGTTCTTC; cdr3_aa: CASSLGHANEQFF
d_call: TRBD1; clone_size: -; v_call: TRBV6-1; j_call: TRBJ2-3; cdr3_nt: TGTGCCAGCAGTGCCGAGGCGGGACAGGGGTTTTCAGATACGCAGTATTTT; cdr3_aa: CASSAEAGQGFSDTQYF
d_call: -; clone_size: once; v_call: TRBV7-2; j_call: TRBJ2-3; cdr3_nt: TGTGCCAGCAGCTTAGTGACCGAGCGCCCCGCCAGTTATTTT; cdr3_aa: CASSLVTERPASYF
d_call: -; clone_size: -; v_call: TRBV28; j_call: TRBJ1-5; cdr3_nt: TGTGCCAGCAGTTTATGGGGGGAGGGGAATAGCAATCAGCCCCAGCATTTT; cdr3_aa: CASSLWGEGNSNQPQHF
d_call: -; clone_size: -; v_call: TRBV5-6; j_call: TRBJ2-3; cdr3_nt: TGTGCCAGCAGCCGCCGTTTAGGTGTAGATACGCAGTATTTT; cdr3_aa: CASSRRLGVDTQYF
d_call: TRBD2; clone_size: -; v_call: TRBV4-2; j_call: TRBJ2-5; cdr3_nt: TGTGCCAGCAGCCAAGTTTCCAGCGGGACTGGAGAGACCCAGTACTTC; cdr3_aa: CASSQVSSGTGETQYF
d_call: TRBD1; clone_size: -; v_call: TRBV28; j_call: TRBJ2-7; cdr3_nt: TGTGCCAGCAGCACATTGGGGACAGGGGCGGGCGAGCAGTACTTC; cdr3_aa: CASSTLGTGAGEQYF
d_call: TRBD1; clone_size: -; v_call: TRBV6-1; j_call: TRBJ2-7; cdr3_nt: TGTGCCAGCAGACTGCTGGACAGGGGACCCTACGAGCAGTACTTC; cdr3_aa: CASRLLDRGPYEQYF